The 27 T cell receptor beta chains listed next were all sequenced from one sample in a study of blood T cell repertoires in COVID-19. Sequenced by immunoSEQ multiplex PCR; TCRdb stores in-frame clones only, minus some. The table includes over 250,000 clones, 90% detected once. Sequencing was done on a sample of PBMCs or T cells enriched from blood (not recorded which). Receptors originate from a man between 60 and 70 years old who had recovered from COVID-19.

V usage is TRBV6-5 and J usage is TRBJ1-2; D is possibly TRBD1 (6 bases). Germline V gives CDR1 MNHEY, CDR2 SVGAGI. The CDR3 is made up of 15 amino acids. V shed 6 bases and J shed 7 bases, with 21 bases lying between them. The CDR3 sequence is CASSRDTGGGGGYTF. CDR3 DNA sequence: TGTGCCAGCAGCAGGGACACCGGAGGAGGAGGTGGCTACACCTTC.

The genes are TRBV6-5 and TRBJ2-7, with 8 bases matching TRBD2. Trimming cost V 4 bases and J 0 bases; bases outside gene matches: 5. In germline, CDR1 is MNHEY, CDR2 SVGAGI. The CDR3 spans 15 residues. DNA of the CDR3: TGTGCCAGCAGTTCCGCAAGCGGGAGCTCCTACGAGCAGTACTTC. This sequence encodes CASSSASGSSYEQYF.

The V and J genes are TRBV6-2 or TRBV6-3 and TRBJ2-6; 10 bases agree with TRBD1. Looked up from germline, CDR1 is MNHEY and CDR2 is SVGEGT. This CDR3 is 21 amino acids long. V trimming: 0 bases; J trimming: 0 bases; junction bases outside the gene matches: 11. The DNA of the CDR3 is TGTGCCAGCAGTTACTCCGGGACAGGGGCTCGTATCCTCTCTGGGGCCAACGTCCTGACTTTC. It is translated as CASSYSGTGARILSGANVLTF.

The V call is TRBV5-1, the J call TRBJ1-1; D possibly corresponds to TRBD1 (5 bases). Between the trimmed V and J ends, which lost 0 bases and 0 bases, there was a span of 12 bases. The length of the CDR3 is 16 residues. Germline CDR1 is SGHRS and CDR2 is YFSETQ. This CDR3 reads CASSLALTDMNTEAFF. In DNA, the CDR3 is TGCGCCAGCAGCTTGGCTCTGACAGACATGAACACTGAAGCTTTCTTT.

The rearrangement joins TRBV2 to TRBJ2-3; weak D call: TRBD2 (6 bases). The CDR3 is 15 amino acids. CDR1 SNHLY and CDR2 FYNNEI come from the germline V gene. Trimming took off 4 bases at V and 0 bases at J, with 11 bases between the two ends. CDR3 DNA sequence: TGTGCCAGCAGTGTGGAGGGGTCTAGCACAGATACGCAGTATTTT. It specifies CASSVEGSSTDTQYF.

The chain is built from TRBV7-2 and TRBJ1-1; D is undetermined. Between the trimmed V and J ends, which lost 6 bases and 8 bases, there was a span of 28 bases. The CDR3 totals 17 residues. CDR1 SGHTA and CDR2 FQGNSA come from the germline V gene. CDR3 protein: CASRSIPVKTVGLEAFF. DNA of the CDR3: TGTGCCAGCAGGTCAATCCCCGTAAAGACCGTCGGGTTAGAAGCTTTCTTT. Combining the CDR3 with reference TRBV7-2 and TRBJ1-1 gives the whole variable domain GAGVSQSPSNKVTEKGKDVELRCDPISGHTALYWYRQSLGQGLEFLIYFQGNSAPDKSGLPSDRFSAERTGGSVSTLTIQRTQQEDSAVYLCASRSIPVKTVGLEAFFGQGTRLTVV.

The sample holds one count of this clone. The V call is TRBV18, the J call TRBJ1-1, with TRBD1 as a possible D gene (5 bases). The V gene lost 2 bases and the J gene lost 10 bases, with 14 bases spanning the gap. The CDR3 spans 13 residues. Looked up from germline, CDR1 is KGHSH and CDR2 is LQKENI. CDR3 amino acids: CASSPDEFGGAFF. The CDR3 nucleotides are TGTGCCAGCTCACCAGACGAGTTCGGGGGAGCTTTCTTT.

The rearrangement uses TRBV5-1 and TRBJ2-5, with 7 bases lining up with TRBD2. The V gene's germline CDR1 is SGHRS and CDR2 YFSETQ. The junction had 12 bases not matched to a gene; V was cut back by 4 bases and J by 0 bases. The CDR3 has 17 amino acids. CDR3: CASSPGGLAAYQETQYF. For the CDR3, the DNA is TGCGCCAGCAGCCCTGGAGGTCTAGCGGCGTACCAAGAGACCCAGTACTTC. Supplemented by reference TRBV5-1 and TRBJ2-5, the full variable domain reads KAGVTQTPRYLIKTRGQQVTLSCSPISGHRSVSWYQQTPGQGLQFLFEYFSETQRNKGNFPGRFSGRQFSNSRSEMNVSTLELGDSALYLCASSPGGLAAYQETQYFGPGTRLLVL.

V and J are TRBV7-9 and TRBJ1-2; a weak D match, TRBD1 (6 bases). Germline CDR1 and CDR2: SEHNR and FQNEAQ (reference sequence). Trimming removed 7 bases at V and 2 bases at J, with 11 bases between. This CDR3 contains 13 residues. This CDR3 is CASIPQGNYGYTF. CDR3 sequence (DNA): TGTGCCAGCATACCTCAGGGGAACTATGGCTACACCTTC.

The gene calls are TRBV19 and TRBJ1-1, with D unresolved. The CDR3 length is 15 residues. CDR1 and CDR2 (germline): LNHDA, SQIVND (reference sequence). Trimming shortened V by 8 bases and J by 3 bases, and 19 bases separated the two germline ends. CDR3 region: CASLTSIGRDTEAFF. The CDR3 nucleotides are TGTGCCAGTCTTACCTCGATCGGGAGAGACACTGAAGCTTTCTTT.

V and J are TRBV5-1 and TRBJ2-2; 15 nucleotides agree with TRBD2. The germline V gene encodes CDR1 SGHRS and CDR2 YFSETQ. After removal of 3 bases from V and 1 base from J, the junction contained 7 bases not matched to a gene. The CDR3 is made up of 19 amino acids. CDR3 in amino acids: CASSSRTSGRAGNTGELFF. The CDR3, as DNA: TGCGCCAGCAGCTCCAGGACTAGCGGGAGGGCCGGGAACACCGGGGAGCTGTTTTTT.

This chain joins TRBV15 and TRBJ2-1; D unclear. Germline V lookup: CDR1 LNHNV, CDR2 YYDKDF (reference sequence). This CDR3 has 12 residues. V lost 3 bases and J lost 7, with 7 bases in between. The CDR3 DNA reads as TGTGCCACCAGCAGTTCGGGTAATGAGCAGTTCTTC. It is translated as CATSSSGNEQFF. The full variable domain, rest sourced from reference TRBV15 and TRBJ2-1, is DAMVIQNPRYQVTQFGKPVTLSCSQTLNHNVMYWYQQKSSQAPKLLFHYYDKDFNNEADTPDNFQSRRPNTSFCFLDIRSPGLGDTAMYLCATSSSGNEQFFGPGTRLTVL.

The rearrangement uses TRBV10-3 and TRBJ1-3, with no clear D. This CDR3 contains 14 residues. Looked up from germline, CDR1 is ENHRY and CDR2 is SYGVKD. V lost 2 bases and J 2 bases, leaving 7 bases between the germline ends. CDR3 coding DNA: TGTGCCATCAGTGAGGGGAGGCCTGGAAACACCATATATTTT. Encoded protein: CAISEGRPGNTIYF.

V is TRBV19 and J is TRBJ2-7; D is ambiguous. This CDR3 region has 13 residues. The germline CDR1 and CDR2 sequences are LNHDA and SQIVND (reference sequence). V lost 3 bases and J lost 1, with 7 bases in between. The CDR3 nucleotides are TGTGCCAGTAGTATTACTACATCCTACGAGCAGTACTTC. Its protein product is CASSITTSYEQYF.

V gene TRBV7-9 combines with J gene TRBJ1-1; maybe TRBD1 (6 bases). V shed 6 bases and J shed 11 bases, with 25 bases lying between them. The CDR3 covers 15 residues. Germline V gene sequence: CDR1 SEHNR, CDR2 FQNEAQ (reference sequence). In nucleotides, the CDR3 is TGTGCCAGCAGGGCCCAGGGGACGGACCGAGCTGGGGCTTTCTTT. This codes for CASRAQGTDRAGAFF.

As to this clone: This same CDR3 is encoded by further DNA sequences in the sample. The chain links TRBV9 to TRBJ2-1; TRBD2 is a possible D gene (6 bases). The V gene lost 0 bases and the J gene lost 0 bases, with 7 bases spanning the gap. The CDR3 is 15 amino acids. Looked up from germline, CDR1 is SGDLS and CDR2 is YYNGEE. The CDR3 region has the DNA TGTGCCAGCAGCGTAGGCGGGACCTCCTACAATGAGCAGTTCTTC. Amino acids: CASSVGGTSYNEQFF.

V and J are TRBV6-5 and TRBJ2-3, with D possibly TRBD2 on 6 matching bases. The CDR3 extends over 14 amino acids. The V end lost 1 base, the J end lost 4 bases, and 9 bases lay between the germline ends. Germline loops: CDR1 MNHEY, CDR2 SVGAGI. This CDR3 is CASSYFTGADTQYF. CDR3 nucleotides: TGTGCCAGCAGTTACTTCACGGGGGCAGATACGCAGTATTTT.

The chain uses TRBV5-6 and TRBJ1-3; D is perhaps TRBD1 (6 bases). The CDR3 is 16 residues long. The ends were cut back, 0 bases at V and 1 base at J, with 11 bases in the middle. Germline CDR1 reads SGHDT; CDR2 reads YYEEEE. CDR3 amino acids: CASSLVPGQSGNTIYF. The CDR3 DNA follows: TGTGCCAGCAGCTTGGTCCCCGGACAGTCTGGAAACACCATATATTTT.

This chain links TRBV5-1 with TRBJ2-2; 9 nucleotides line up with TRBD2. CDR1 is SGHRS, CDR2 YFSETQ, per germline. This CDR3 comprises 17 residues. Trimming at V came to 3 bases and at J to 0 bases, leaving 6 bases not matched to a gene. DNA of the CDR3: TGCGCCAGCAGCTATCTAGCGGGGCTTTCGAACACCGGGGAGCTGTTTTTT. This sequence encodes CASSYLAGLSNTGELFF.

J is TRBJ2-3 and V is TRBV10-3; perhaps TRBD2 as D (6 bases). V lost 8 bases and J lost 5, with 20 bases in between. Germline V gives CDR1 ENHRY, CDR2 SYGVKD. The length of the CDR3 is 15 residues. DNA of the CDR3: TGTGCCATCTCTACGGGTAGCGGATTAGGAGATACGCAGTATTTT. As protein: CAISTGSGLGDTQYF.

This clone appeared a few times. This chain joins TRBV12-3 or TRBV12-4 and TRBJ2-7, with 7 positions matching TRBD2. This CDR3 contains 12 residues. Losses at the gene ends were 4 bases for V and 5 bases for J; bases not matched to a gene: 2. The CDR3 region is CASSWGGNEQYF. The CDR3 DNA reads TGTGCCAGCAGTTGGGGGGGTAACGAGCAGTACTTC.

The genes are TRBV5-5 and TRBJ2-7, with TRBD1 matching over 8 bases. CDR3 length equals 14 residues. J lost 5 bases, V lost 1 base, and 5 bases had no gene match. Germline lookup yields CDR1 SGHKS and CDR2 YYEKEE (reference sequence). The CDR3 bases are TGTGCCAGCAGCTTGCCCGGGACAGGAAACGAGCAGTACTTC. This translates into CASSLPGTGNEQYF.

This rearrangement joins TRBV6-1 to TRBJ1-1; D ambiguous. The CDR3 contains 13 residues. Per germline, CDR1 MNHNS and CDR2 SASEGT. Trimming removed 2 bases at V and 7 bases at J, with 11 bases between. For the CDR3, the DNA is TGTGCCAGCAGTGAAACGGGAGGCCGTGAAGCTTTCTTT. Its translation: CASSETGGREAFF.

The chain joins TRBV7-9 to TRBJ2-5, with 12 bases that match TRBD2. Germline V lookup: CDR1 SEHNR, CDR2 FQNEAQ (reference sequence). Unmatched junction bases numbered 6, after V lost 2 bases and J lost 2 bases. This CDR3 region has 17 residues. The CDR3 is CASSLQLAGGWQETQYF. CDR3 bases: TGTGCCAGCAGCTTACAACTAGCGGGAGGCTGGCAAGAGACCCAGTACTTC.

The V gene is TRBV28, the J gene TRBJ2-3, with D maybe TRBD2 (6 bases). The CDR3 has 20 amino acids. The germline V gene encodes CDR1 MDHEN and CDR2 SYDVKM. With 2 bases removed from V and 0 bases from J, the gap between germline ends came to 24 bases. CDR3 region: CASSLTGLTVIQTSTDTQYF. CDR3 in DNA: TGTGCCAGCAGTTTAACGGGACTCACCGTAATCCAAACTAGCACAGATACGCAGTATTTT.

The chain uses TRBV5-5 and TRBJ2-5; the D gene is possibly TRBD1 (5 bases). The CDR3 contains 14 residues. Trimming cost V 5 bases and J 5 bases, with 16 bases left between them. CDR1 is SGHKS and CDR2 is YYEKEE in the germline V gene (reference sequence). CDR3 residues: CASSLGPLGETQYF. CDR3 DNA sequence: TGTGCCAGCAGTCTGGGGCCGCTCGGGGAGACCCAGTACTTC.

This chain joins TRBV6-6 and TRBJ1-5, with D hard to call. The V and J ends lost 5 bases and 5 bases respectively, with 7 bases between them. The V gene's germline CDR1 is MNHNY and CDR2 SVGAGI (reference sequence). The CDR3 has 12 residues. The CDR3 loop is CASSLYDQPQHF. The CDR3 region has the DNA TGTGCCAGCAGTCTCTACGATCAGCCCCAGCATTTT.